Each of the 2 T cell receptor beta chains below was sequenced from the same sample in a study of T-cell reconstitution after alpha-beta-depleted transplantation in children (dated by TCRdb to the mid-2010s). Libraries were built with PCR. The instrument given in TCRdb is Illumina HiSeq 2500. TCR libraries were prepared with molecular barcoding, using unique molecular identifiers to normalize TCRbeta repertoire quantification. TCRdb took the public reads, trimmed them with fastp at Q25, ran MiXCR for clone calling and kept in-frame beta chains. Duplicate CDR3 protein sequences are folded into a single record with the most common DNA and genes. The sample table shows 360,000 or so distinct CDR3 sequences, and around 21% are seen once. The top ten constitute 3.8% of the sample. The material was PBMCs from the stem cell graft donor, obtained from the stem cell graft. Receptors were obtained from a human donor who donated a stem cell graft to a child with acute myeloid leukemia.

This clonotype has a handful of counts. The chain employs TRBV5-1 and TRBJ1-3; D remains ambiguous. V lost 0 bases and J 3 bases, leaving 7 bases between the germline ends. The CDR3 is 14 residues long. The germline V gene encodes CDR1 SGHRS and CDR2 YFSETQ. The CDR3 reads CASSLASYGNTIYF. DNA of the CDR3: TGCGCCAGCAGCTTGGCAAGCTATGGAAACACCATATATTTT.

This chain uses TRBV20-1 with TRBJ2-7, with 8 bases fitting TRBD2. Germline V gene sequence: CDR1 DFQATT, CDR2 SNEGSKA (reference sequence). The CDR3 length is 15 residues. V dropped 0 bases and J dropped 3; count of bases not matched to a gene: 7. The DNA of the CDR3 is TGCAGTGCTAGAGATCTCGCGGGGGGAAGCTACGAGCAGTACTTC. Translation gives CSARDLAGGSYEQYF.